This T cell receptor (beta chain) was found in a study of regulatory T cells in long-lasting Graves disease. Study as a whole: Positivity for TSH receptor antibodies plus over 5 years of antithyroid drugs meant persistent Graves' disease.

This clonotype has at least ten counts. The target antigen is unknown. Stated time point: persistent/refractory GD, antithyroid drugs over 5 years with positive TRAb. Extracted PBMC RNA gave rise to the TCR library. Construction of the TCR beta libraries employed iRepertoire HTBI primers in conjunction with Arm-PCR of CDR3 regions. TCRdb re-analysed the multiplex PCR reads in MiXCR, keeping a single row per CDR3 protein. The profile shows hundreds of thousands of distinct CDR3 sequences, roughly 20% of them singletons. This CDR3 spans 14 amino acids. The V gene's germline CDR1 is SGHRS and CDR2 YFSETQ. V lost 4 bases to trimming and J lost 4 bases; unmatched junction nucleotides: 7. Study-wide points: Persistent Graves' disease cases displayed lower TCR diversity than newly diagnosed ones. Thyroid tissue was not sampled; only peripheral blood was.

The chain recombines TRBV5-1 with TRBJ2-7, with 8 bases identical to TRBD1. This material consisted of peripheral blood mononuclear cells (PBMCs), taken when the disease was refractory, from a patient treated with antithyroid drugs. This TCR was recovered from a female donor with Graves disease. This chain's CDR3 is CASSTRQGRYEQYF. The DNA of the CDR3 is TGCGCCAGCAGCACAAGACAGGGGCGGTACGAGCAGTACTTC.